These T cell receptor beta chains were read from a single sample in a study of cytomegalovirus exposure and HLA in healthy donors. Sequencing used immunoSEQ multiplex PCR; TCRdb keeps in-frame clones, though not all of them. The sample records 140,000 to 150,000 clones, about 74% being singletons. The specimen sequenced was PBMCs. These receptors were taken from a middle-aged man in good health and CMV-seropositive. Each CDR3 is given with its conserved first and last residue. D genes are given only for firm matches. Clone size is not always given. Where it is, it says once, few, many or a class for expanded clones.

-	13	-	TRBV30	TRBJ2-7	TGTGCCTGGAGCACCGGGTCTCTTTACGAGCAGTACTTC	CAWSTGSLYEQYF
-	18	TRBD2	TRBV6-4	TRBJ2-7	TGTGCCAGCAGATCGGCCCTCGGAGCGGGAGGGCCGCCCTACGAGCAGTACTTC	CASRSALGAGGPPYEQYF
-	15	TRBD1	TRBV7-8	TRBJ2-4	TGTGCCAGCAGCCCAACACAGGGGGCTGGGAACATTCAGTACTTC	CASSPTQGAGNIQYF
-	13	-	TRBV6-1	TRBJ1-5	TGTGCCAGCAGTTCGTATAGCAATCAGCCCCAGCATTTT	CASSSYSNQPQHF
few	14	-	TRBV5-1	TRBJ1-1	TGCGCCAGCAGCTTGGAGGCAGGAAACACTGAAGCTTTCTTT	CASSLEAGNTEAFF
-	16	TRBD1	TRBV6-6	TRBJ2-7	TGTGCCAGCAGACCCTCGGACAGGGGGAATTTCTACGAGCAGTACTTC	CASRPSDRGNFYEQYF
-	15	-	TRBV18	TRBJ2-2	TGTGCCAGCTCACCTCGGAGCGGATACACCGGGGAGCTGTTTTTT	CASSPRSGYTGELFF
-	14	-	TRBV30	TRBJ1-4	TGTGCCTGGAACCCACAAGTTTTTAATGAAAAACTGTTTTTT	CAWNPQVFNEKLFF
-	16	-	TRBV9	TRBJ2-3	TGTGCCAGCAGCCTGAGGGTCGGGAGAGGCGCAGATACGCAGTATTTT	CASSLRVGRGADTQYF
-	11	-	TRBV29-1	TRBJ1-2	TGCAGCGCGGGACTTAGCTATGGCTACACCTTC	CSAGLSYGYTF
-	13	-	TRBV6-4	TRBJ2-3	TGTGCCAGCAGTGCCGGAGGGCGTACGGCGCAGTATTTT	CASSAGGRTAQYF
-	15	-	TRBV7-2	TRBJ2-7	TGTGCCAGCAGCTTAGCGTCCCTCACTCCCTACGAGCAGTACTTC	CASSLASLTPYEQYF
-	16	TRBD1	TRBV4-3	TRBJ2-2	TGCGCCAGCAGCCAGGGGGGACAGGGGTTAACCGGGGAGCTGTTTTTT	CASSQGGQGLTGELFF
-	14	-	TRBV5-6	TRBJ2-3	TGTGCCAGCAGCCCGTACGGGAACACAGATACGCAGTATTTT	CASSPYGNTDTQYF
-	16	-	TRBV7-6	TRBJ2-1	TGTGCCAGCAGCTTAGGTGGCGGGAAAGCTTACAATGAGCAGTTCTTC	CASSLGGGKAYNEQFF
-	12	-	TRBV29-1	TRBJ1-5	TGCGGGGGGGGAGGGCCGAATCAGCCCCAGCATTTT	CGGGGPNQPQHF
-	14	-	TRBV19	TRBJ2-7	TGTGCCAGTAGCAAGACCGGGATGAACTACGAGCAGTACTTC	CASSKTGMNYEQYF
-	13	TRBD1	TRBV18	TRBJ2-7	TGTGCCAGCTCAGGGACAGGGGCCTACGAGCAGTACTTC	CASSGTGAYEQYF
-	19	-	TRBV21-1	TRBJ2-7	TGTGCCATCCGAATCGGGCCCGACAGGGGGCGGGATCCGGGCTACGAGCAGTACTTC	CAIRIGPDRGRDPGYEQYF
-	14	-	TRBV5-1	TRBJ1-3	TGCGCCAGCAGCTTGGAAGCCGCTGGAAACACCATATATTTT	CASSLEAAGNTIYF
-	15	TRBD2	TRBV14	TRBJ2-1	TGTGCCAGCAGCCGAGGGCTAGCGGACTACAATGAGCAGTTCTTC	CASSRGLADYNEQFF
-	16	-	TRBV7-3	TRBJ2-3	TGTGCCAGCAGCCCGCTGGGCCTTACTAGGGCAGATACGCAGTATTTT	CASSPLGLTRADTQYF
-	11	-	TRBV7-2	TRBJ2-7	TGTGCCAGCAGCCTCTACTACGAGCAGTACTTC	CASSLYYEQYF
-	13	-	TRBV10-3	TRBJ2-7	TGTGCCATCAGTGGAGTGGGGGCGCACGAGCAGTACTTC	CAISGVGAHEQYF
-	13	-	TRBV7-3	TRBJ2-3	TGTGCCAGCAGCTCCACTAGGACAGATACGCAGTATTTT	CASSSTRTDTQYF
-	15	-	TRBV2	TRBJ1-3	TGTGCCAGCAGTGAAATAAGAGCAACTGGAAACACCATATATTTT	CASSEIRATGNTIYF
-	16	-	TRBV4-1	TRBJ2-1	TGCGCCAGCAGCCCTTTCGGGAGCGCAGCCTACAATGAGCAGTTCTTC	CASSPFGSAAYNEQFF
-	14	-	TRBV4-2	TRBJ2-7	TGTGCCAGCAGCCAAGATATGGGGGCTAGAGAGCAGTACTTC	CASSQDMGAREQYF
-	15	TRBD1	TRBV5-4	TRBJ1-2	TGTGCCAGCAGTTCCGGTCCGGGACAGGATTATGGCTACACCTTC	CASSSGPGQDYGYTF
-	17	TRBD1	TRBV25-1	TRBJ2-7	TGTGCCAGCAGTGAAGGGCCAGGGACAGGCAAATCCTACGAGCAGTACTTC	CASSEGPGTGKSYEQYF
-	12	-	TRBV5-6	TRBJ1-1	TGTGCCAGCAGCCTGGCATCCACTGAAGCTTTCTTT	CASSLASTEAFF
-	13	-	TRBV9	TRBJ2-5	TGTGCCAGCAGCGGCAGGGGCGAAGAGACCCAGTACTTC	CASSGRGEETQYF
-	15	-	TRBV28	TRBJ1-1	TGTGCCAGCAGTTTAGGGGGCCGGATGAACACTGAAGCTTTCTTT	CASSLGGRMNTEAFF
-	12	TRBD1	TRBV29-1	TRBJ1-1	TGCAGCGTTGCACAGGGGGCCACTGAAGCTTTCTTT	CSVAQGATEAFF
once	14	-	TRBV9	TRBJ2-7	TGTGCCAGCAGCGAAACAGGGAACTCCTACGAGCAGTACTTC	CASSETGNSYEQYF
-	15	TRBD1	TRBV5-4	TRBJ1-3	TGTGCCAGCAGCGTACAGGGGACCGCTGGAAACACCATATATTTT	CASSVQGTAGNTIYF
-	14	-	TRBV18	TRBJ1-2	TGTGCCAGCTCACCTGGGCCGGGGAACTATGGCTACACCTTC	CASSPGPGNYGYTF
-	13	-	TRBV27	TRBJ1-2	TGTGCCAGCAGTGCGGGCGGACGAAGGGGCTACACCTTC	CASSAGGRRGYTF
once	14	TRBD1	TRBV28	TRBJ1-2	TGTGCCAGCAGTTTACCCCACCACAGGGGAGGCTACACCTTC	CASSLPHHRGGYTF
once	13	-	TRBV6-5	TRBJ2-2	TGTGCCAGCAGTGAAGACAGGTACCGGGAGCTGTTTTTT	CASSEDRYRELFF
-	12	TRBD1	TRBV28	TRBJ1-1	TGTGCCACCTGGGACAGGGGGCAGGGAGCTTTCTTT	CATWDRGQGAFF
-	12	-	TRBV7-9	TRBJ2-7	TGTGCCAGCAGCCCCGGGTACTACGAGCAGTACTTC	CASSPGYYEQYF
-	15	-	TRBV15	TRBJ2-2	TGTGCCACCAGCAGACCAGGAGGAGTCACCGGGGAGCTGTTTTTT	CATSRPGGVTGELFF
-	17	TRBD1	TRBV4-3	TRBJ1-3	TGCGCCAGCAGCCAAGAAGGGACAGGGGTAAGGGGAAACACCATATATTTT	CASSQEGTGVRGNTIYF
-	13	-	TRBV27	TRBJ1-2	TGTGCCAGCAGGCCCAGCGCGGGATTTGGCTACACCTTC	CASRPSAGFGYTF
-	15	TRBD2	TRBV7-2	TRBJ2-7	TGTGCCAGCAGCTTGGGACTAGCAAAGAGGGACGAGCAGTACTTC	CASSLGLAKRDEQYF
-	17	TRBD2	TRBV6-4	TRBJ2-1	TGTGCCAGCAGTGACCCCCTTCTAGCGGTCGATCGAAATGAGCAGTTCTTC	CASSDPLLAVDRNEQFF
few	20	TRBD2	TRBV15	TRBJ2-1	TGTGCCACCAGCACGGTCGCCGGGACTAGCGGGAGGAGCTCCTACAATGAGCAGTTCTTC	CATSTVAGTSGRSSYNEQFF
-	14	-	TRBV19	TRBJ2-7	TGTGCCAGTACCTCGCAAGCGAACGTGGGCGAGCAGTACTTC	CASTSQANVGEQYF
-	16	-	TRBV7-2	TRBJ2-5	TGTGCCGGCAGCTTATGGGAGGGAGGGGGTCAAGAGACCCAGTACTTC	CAGSLWEGGGQETQYF
once	17	TRBD1	TRBV19	TRBJ1-2	TGTGCCAGTAGTATATCCGGGACAGGGTTGGTACGGTATGGCTACACCTTC	CASSISGTGLVRYGYTF
-	15	-	TRBV7-9	TRBJ2-7	TGTTCCAGCAGCTTAGTAATCGGATGGCAGGGCGAGCAGTACTTC	CSSSLVIGWQGEQYF
-	14	TRBD2	TRBV7-3	TRBJ2-5	TGTGCCAGCAGCTTCCGGGAGGCGGGGGAGACCCAGTACTTC	CASSFREAGETQYF